The clone carrying this T cell receptor (beta chain) was found many times. TCR beta libraries were built with iRepertoire HTBI primers and Arm-PCR of CDR3 regions. TCRdb analysed the multiplex PCR reads with MiXCR anew, one entry per CDR3 protein. The sample carries 200,000 to 250,000 distinct CDR3 sequences, around 20% recorded once. Regarding time point: newly diagnosed GD, antithyroid drugs for less than 3 months. The TCR library was prepared using RNA isolated from PBMCs. American Thyroid Association guidelines defined Graves' disease diagnosis. This sample is part of a study of regulatory T cells in long-lasting Graves disease. Across the study: Antithyroid drugs had been taken under 3 months by newly diagnosed Graves' patients.

This CDR3 contains 13 residues. Germline assignment: CDR1 SGHTA and CDR2 FQGNSA. The V end lost 1 base, the J end lost 2 bases, and 5 bases lay between the germline ends. The sample here was peripheral blood mononuclear cells (PBMCs), taken at new diagnosis, from a patient treated with antithyroid drugs. The rearrangement links TRBV7-2 to TRBJ1-2; no clear D gene. This clonotype originated in a female donor with Graves disease. For the CDR3, the DNA is TGTGCCAGCAGCTTAGACACCAACTATGGCTACACCTTC. Translating gives CASSLDTNYGYTF. Full variable domain (outside the CDR3, taken from reference TRBV7-2 and TRBJ1-2): GAGVSQSPSNKVTEKGKDVELRCDPISGHTALYWYRQSLGQGLEFLIYFQGNSAPDKSGLPSDRFSAERTGGSVSTLTIQRTQQEDSAVYLCASSLDTNYGYTFGSGTRLTVV.